The subject of this entry is one T cell receptor beta chain. Its antigen is unidentified. The study tagged each TCR cDNA molecule with a unique molecular identifier. TCRdb re-called the 5' RACE reads through MiXCR, storing one row per CDR3 protein. The sample records under 100,000 distinct CDR3 sequences, under 9% being singletons. Documented time point: sample taken at primary tumor resection. No cells were sorted before sequencing. The whole RNA sequenced was extracted from tumor, nontumor lung or frozen PBMC. The entry originates in a study of spatial heterogeneity in lung cancer. The CDR3 runs 14 residues. Germline CDR1 reads LGHNA; CDR2 reads YNFKEQ. V lost 0 bases and J lost 6, with 9 bases in between. Study outcomes and limitations: Follow-up blood showed ubiquitous expanded tumor TCRs less than blood at resection did.

Sequencing was performed on PBMCs, taken at surgery. The source of this sequence is a male donor with early-stage non-small cell lung cancer. The J gene is TRBJ2-1, the V gene TRBV4-2; D gene ambiguous. The CDR3 nucleotides are TGTGCCAGCAGCCAAGAAGGTTGGTTCAATGAGCAGTTCTTC. Its translation: CASSQEGWFNEQFF.